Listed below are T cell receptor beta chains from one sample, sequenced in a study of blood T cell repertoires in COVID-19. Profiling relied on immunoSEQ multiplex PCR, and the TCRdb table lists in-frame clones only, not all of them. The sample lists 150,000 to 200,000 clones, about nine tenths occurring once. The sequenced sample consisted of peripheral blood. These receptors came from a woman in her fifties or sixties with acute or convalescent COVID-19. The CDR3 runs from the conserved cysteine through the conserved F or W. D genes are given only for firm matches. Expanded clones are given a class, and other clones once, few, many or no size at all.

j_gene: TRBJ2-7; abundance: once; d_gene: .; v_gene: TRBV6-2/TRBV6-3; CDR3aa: CASSTLRDYEQYF; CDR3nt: TGTGCCAGCAGTACCCTTCGAGACTACGAGCAGTACTTC
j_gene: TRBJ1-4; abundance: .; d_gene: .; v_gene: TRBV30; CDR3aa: CPGGDEKLFF; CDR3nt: TGCCCCGGCGGGGATGAAAAACTGTTTTTT
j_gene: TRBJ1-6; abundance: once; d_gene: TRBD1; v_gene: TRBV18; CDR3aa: CASSSTGEEPHF; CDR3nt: TGTGCCAGCTCATCAACAGGGGAAGAACCCCACTTT
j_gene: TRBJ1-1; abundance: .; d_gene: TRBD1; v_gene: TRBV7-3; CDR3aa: CASTYGQGTEAFF; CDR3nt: TGTGCCAGCACCTATGGACAGGGTACTGAAGCTTTCTTT
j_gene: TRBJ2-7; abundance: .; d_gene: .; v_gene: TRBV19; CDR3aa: CASSTSGLSYEQYF; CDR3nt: TGTGCCAGTAGTACGTCGGGACTCTCCTACGAGCAGTACTTC
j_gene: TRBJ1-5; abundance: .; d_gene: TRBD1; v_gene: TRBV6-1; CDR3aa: CASSEAGQGQPQHF; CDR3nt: TGTGCCAGCAGTGAAGCGGGACAGGGGCAGCCCCAGCATTTT
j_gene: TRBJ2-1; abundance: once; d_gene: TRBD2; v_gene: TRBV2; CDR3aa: CASSEAAGGPYNEQFF; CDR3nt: TGTGCCAGCAGTGAAGCCGCGGGAGGGCCCTACAATGAGCAGTTCTTC
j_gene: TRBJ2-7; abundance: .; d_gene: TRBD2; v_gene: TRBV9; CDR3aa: CASSKGTSDGFYEQYF; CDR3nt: TGTGCCAGCAGCAAGGGGACTAGCGATGGATTCTACGAGCAGTACTTC
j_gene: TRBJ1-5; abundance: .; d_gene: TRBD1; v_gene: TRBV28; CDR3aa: CASTTGLGQPQHF; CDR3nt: TGTGCCAGCACGACAGGGCTTGGACAGCCCCAGCATTTT
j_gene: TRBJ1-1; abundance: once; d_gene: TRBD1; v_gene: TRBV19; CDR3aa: CASSSGTGLTEAFF; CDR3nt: TGTGCCAGTAGCTCCGGGACAGGGCTCACTGAAGCTTTCTTT
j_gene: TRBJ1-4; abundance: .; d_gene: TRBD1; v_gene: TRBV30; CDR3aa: CAWRRTGSNEKLFF; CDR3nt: TGTGCCTGGAGACGGACAGGGTCGAATGAAAAACTGTTTTTT
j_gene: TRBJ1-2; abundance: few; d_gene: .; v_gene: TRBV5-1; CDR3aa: CASRSSGGYGYTF; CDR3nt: TGCGCCAGCCGATCTTCTGGGGGGTATGGCTACACCTTC
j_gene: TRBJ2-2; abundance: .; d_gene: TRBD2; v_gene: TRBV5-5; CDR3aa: CASSQTSGSVTGELFF; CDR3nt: TGTGCCAGCAGCCAGACCAGCGGGAGCGTTACCGGGGAGCTGTTTTTT
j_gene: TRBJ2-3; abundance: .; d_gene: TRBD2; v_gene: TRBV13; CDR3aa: CASSLRTSGTSTDTQYF; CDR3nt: TGTGCCAGCAGCCTCAGGACTAGCGGAACTAGCACAGATACGCAGTATTTT
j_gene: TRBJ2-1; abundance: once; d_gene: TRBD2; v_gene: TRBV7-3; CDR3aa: CASSPTRGGIYNEQFF; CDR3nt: TGTGCCAGCAGCCCTACTCGGGGAGGGATCTACAATGAGCAGTTCTTC
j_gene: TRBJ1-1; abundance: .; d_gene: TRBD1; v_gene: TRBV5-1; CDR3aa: CASSRDRAGDTEAFF; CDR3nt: TGCGCCAGCAGCAGGGACAGGGCGGGGGATACTGAAGCTTTCTTT
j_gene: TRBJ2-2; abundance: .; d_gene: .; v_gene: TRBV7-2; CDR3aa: CASSLFRGSNTGELFF; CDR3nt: TGTGCCAGCAGCTTATTCCGGGGTTCGAACACCGGGGAGCTGTTTTTT
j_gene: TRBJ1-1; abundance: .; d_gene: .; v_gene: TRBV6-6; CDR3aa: CASSYPHDMNTEAFF; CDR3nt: TGTGCCAGCAGTTATCCCCATGACATGAACACTGAAGCTTTCTTT
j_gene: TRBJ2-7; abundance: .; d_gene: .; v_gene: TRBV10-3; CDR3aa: CAISTGRGEQYF; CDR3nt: TGTGCCATCAGTACCGGACGGGGCGAGCAGTACTTC
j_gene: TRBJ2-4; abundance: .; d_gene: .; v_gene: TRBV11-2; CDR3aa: CASSLVGGSIQYF; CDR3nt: TGTGCCAGCAGCTTAGTCGGGGGTAGCATTCAGTACTTC
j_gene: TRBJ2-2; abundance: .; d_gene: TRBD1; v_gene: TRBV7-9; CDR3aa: CASSFRGQGNTGELFF; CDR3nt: TGTGCCAGCAGCTTCCGCGGACAGGGGAACACCGGGGAGCTGTTTTTT
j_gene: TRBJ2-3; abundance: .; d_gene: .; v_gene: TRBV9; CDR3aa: CASSVEGVPNTDTQYF; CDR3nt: TGTGCCAGCAGCGTAGAAGGGGTTCCCAATACGGATACGCAGTATTTT
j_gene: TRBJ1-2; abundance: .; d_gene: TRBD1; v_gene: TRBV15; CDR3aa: CATSRRTGGEVGYTF; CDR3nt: TGTGCCACCAGCAGACGAACAGGGGGCGAGGTTGGCTACACCTTC
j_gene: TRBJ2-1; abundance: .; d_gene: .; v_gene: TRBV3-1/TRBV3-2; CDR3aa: CASTGGYSYNEQFF; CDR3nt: TGTGCCAGCACAGGGGGGTACTCCTACAATGAGCAGTTCTTC
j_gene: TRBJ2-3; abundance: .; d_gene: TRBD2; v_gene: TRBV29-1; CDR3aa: CSVDGGEKSPDTQYF; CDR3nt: TGCAGCGTTGATGGGGGGGAGAAATCACCAGATACGCAGTATTTT
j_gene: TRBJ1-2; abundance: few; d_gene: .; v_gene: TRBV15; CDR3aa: CATSRGNGANYGYTF; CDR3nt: TGTGCCACCAGCAGAGGGAATGGGGCCAACTATGGCTACACCTTC
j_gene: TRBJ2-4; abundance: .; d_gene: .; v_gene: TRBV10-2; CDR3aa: CASSFAGAKNIQYF; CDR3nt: TGCGCCAGCAGTTTTGCGGGAGCCAAAAACATTCAGTACTTC
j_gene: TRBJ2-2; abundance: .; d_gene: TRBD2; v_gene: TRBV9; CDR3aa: CASSPHAVAGKTGELFF; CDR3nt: TGTGCCAGCAGCCCCCACGCGGTAGCGGGAAAGACCGGGGAGCTGTTTTTT
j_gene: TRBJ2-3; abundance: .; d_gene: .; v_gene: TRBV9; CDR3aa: CASSVVSSADTQYF; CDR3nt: TGTGCCAGCAGCGTAGTAAGCAGCGCAGATACGCAGTATTTT
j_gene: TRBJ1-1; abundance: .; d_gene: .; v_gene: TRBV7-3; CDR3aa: CASSLQGYTEAFF; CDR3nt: TGTGCCAGCAGCCTACAGGGTTACACTGAAGCTTTCTTT
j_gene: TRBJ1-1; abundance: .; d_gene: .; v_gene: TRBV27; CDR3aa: CASSSLGLGYTEAFF; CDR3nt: TGTGCCAGCAGTTCTCTGGGGCTAGGGTACACTGAAGCTTTCTTT
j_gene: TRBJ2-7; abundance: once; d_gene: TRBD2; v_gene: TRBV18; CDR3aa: CASSRTGGRSSYEQYF; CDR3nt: TGTGCCAGCTCACGAACGGGGGGGAGAAGCTCCTACGAGCAGTACTTC
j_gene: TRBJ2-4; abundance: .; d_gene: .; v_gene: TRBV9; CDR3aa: CASSVGGEWDIQYF; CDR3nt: TGTGCCAGCAGCGTAGGTGGGGAGTGGGACATTCAGTACTTC
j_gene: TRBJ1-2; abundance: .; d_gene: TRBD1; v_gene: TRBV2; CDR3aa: CASRAGTAGGYTF; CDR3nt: TGTGCCAGCAGGGCCGGGACAGCGGGCGGCTACACCTTC
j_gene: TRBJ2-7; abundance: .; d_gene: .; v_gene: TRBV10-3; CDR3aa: CAISESDGSWAEQYF; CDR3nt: TGTGCCATCAGTGAGTCTGACGGATCTTGGGCCGAGCAGTACTTC
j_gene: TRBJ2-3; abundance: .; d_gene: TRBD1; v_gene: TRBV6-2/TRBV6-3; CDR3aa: CASSRGQPTDTQYF; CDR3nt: TGTGCCAGCAGCAGGGGACAGCCCACAGATACGCAGTATTTT
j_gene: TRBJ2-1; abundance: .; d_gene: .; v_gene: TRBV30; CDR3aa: CAWSVQDNEQFF; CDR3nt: TGTGCCTGGAGTGTACAGGACAATGAGCAGTTCTTC
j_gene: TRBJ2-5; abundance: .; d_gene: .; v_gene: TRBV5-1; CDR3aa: CASSFNRERQTQYF; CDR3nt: TGCGCCAGCAGCTTCAACAGGGAGAGGCAGACCCAGTACTTC
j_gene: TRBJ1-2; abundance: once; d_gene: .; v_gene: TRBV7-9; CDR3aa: CASSETPGANYGYTF; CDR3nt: TGTGCCAGCAGCGAGACCCCAGGGGCCAACTATGGCTACACCTTC
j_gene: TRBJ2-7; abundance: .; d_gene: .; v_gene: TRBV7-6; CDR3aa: CASSLSGGLVSYEQYF; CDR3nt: TGTGCCAGCAGCTTATCGGGGGGCCTGGTTAGTTACGAGCAGTACTTC
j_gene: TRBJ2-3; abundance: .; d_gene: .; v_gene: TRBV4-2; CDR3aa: CASSQALGLTDTQYF; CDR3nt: TGTGCCAGCAGCCAAGCCCTGGGACTCACAGATACGCAGTATTTT
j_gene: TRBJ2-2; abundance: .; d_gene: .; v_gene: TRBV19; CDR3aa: CASSIIRGTGELFF; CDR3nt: TGTGCCAGTAGTATCATTCGCGGAACCGGGGAGCTGTTTTTT
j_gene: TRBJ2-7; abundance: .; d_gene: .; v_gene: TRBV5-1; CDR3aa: CASSEPGAAEQYF; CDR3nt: TGCGCCAGCAGCGAGCCAGGGGCCGCGGAGCAGTACTTC
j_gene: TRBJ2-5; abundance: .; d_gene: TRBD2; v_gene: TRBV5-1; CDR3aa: CASSGTSEETQYF; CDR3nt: TGCGCCAGCAGCGGGACTAGCGAAGAGACCCAGTACTTC
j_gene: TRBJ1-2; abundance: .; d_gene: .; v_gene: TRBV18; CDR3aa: CWREGGGYTF; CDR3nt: TGTTGGAGGGAGGGCGGGGGCTACACCTTC
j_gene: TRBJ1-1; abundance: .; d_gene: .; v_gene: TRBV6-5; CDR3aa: CASSPRGETEAFF; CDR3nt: TGTGCCAGCAGCCCCCGGGGGGAGACTGAAGCTTTCTTT
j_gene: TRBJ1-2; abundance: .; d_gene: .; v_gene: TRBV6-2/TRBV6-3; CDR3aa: CASSYSPDIWRDYGYTF; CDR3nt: TGTGCCAGCAGTTACTCCCCAGACATCTGGAGGGACTATGGCTACACCTTC
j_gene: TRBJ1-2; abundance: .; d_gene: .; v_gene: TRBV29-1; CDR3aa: CSVEDRGGVGNYGYTF; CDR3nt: TGCAGCGTTGAAGATCGTGGGGGGGTAGGAAACTATGGCTACACCTTC
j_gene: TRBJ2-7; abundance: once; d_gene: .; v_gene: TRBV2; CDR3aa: CASSEFGGQHYEQYF; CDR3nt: TGTGCCAGCAGTGAATTCGGGGGGCAGCACTACGAGCAGTACTTC
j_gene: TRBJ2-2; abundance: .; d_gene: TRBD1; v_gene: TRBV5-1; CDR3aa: CASGTGGYTGELFF; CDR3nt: TGCGCCAGCGGGACAGGGGGTTACACCGGGGAGCTGTTTTTT
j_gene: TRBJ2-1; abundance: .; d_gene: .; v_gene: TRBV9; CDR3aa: CASSGGQSYNEQFF; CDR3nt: TGTGCCAGCAGCGGCGGACAGAGCTACAATGAGCAGTTCTTC